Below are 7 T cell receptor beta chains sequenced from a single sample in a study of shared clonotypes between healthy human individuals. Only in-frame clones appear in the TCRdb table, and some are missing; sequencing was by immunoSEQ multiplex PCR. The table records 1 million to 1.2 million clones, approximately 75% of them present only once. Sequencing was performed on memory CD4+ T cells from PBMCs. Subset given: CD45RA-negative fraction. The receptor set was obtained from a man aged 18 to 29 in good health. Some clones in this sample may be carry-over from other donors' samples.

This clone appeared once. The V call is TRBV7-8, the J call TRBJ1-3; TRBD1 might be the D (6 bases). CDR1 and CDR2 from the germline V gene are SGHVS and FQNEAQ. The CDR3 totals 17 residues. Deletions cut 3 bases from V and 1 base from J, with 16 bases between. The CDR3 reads CASSFTGTPKSGNTIYF. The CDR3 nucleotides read TGTGCCAGCAGCTTTACCGGGACACCAAAGTCTGGAAACACCATATATTTT.

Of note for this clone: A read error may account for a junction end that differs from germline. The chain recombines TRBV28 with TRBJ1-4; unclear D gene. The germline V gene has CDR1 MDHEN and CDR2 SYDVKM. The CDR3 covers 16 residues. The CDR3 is CASSLHLETTNEKLFF. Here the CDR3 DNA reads TGTGCCAGCAGTTTACACCTGGAAACAACGAATGAAAAACTGTTTTTT.

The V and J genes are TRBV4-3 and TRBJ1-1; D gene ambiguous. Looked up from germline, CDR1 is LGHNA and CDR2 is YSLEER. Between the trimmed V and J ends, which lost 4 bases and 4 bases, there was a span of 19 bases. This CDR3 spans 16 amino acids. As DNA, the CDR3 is TGCGCCAGCAGCCCATCCCTGTCCCTTTTAACCACTGAAGCTTTCTTT. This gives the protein CASSPSLSLLTTEAFF.

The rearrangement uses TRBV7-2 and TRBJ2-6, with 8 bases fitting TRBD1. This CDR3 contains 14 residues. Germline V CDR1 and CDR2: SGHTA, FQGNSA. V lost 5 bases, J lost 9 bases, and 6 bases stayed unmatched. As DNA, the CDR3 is TGTGCCAGCAGCCCGACAGGGGTTGGCAACGTCCTGACTTTC. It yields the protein CASSPTGVGNVLTF. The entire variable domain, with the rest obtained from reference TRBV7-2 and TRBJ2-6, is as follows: GAGVSQSPSNKVTEKGKDVELRCDPISGHTALYWYRQSLGQGLEFLIYFQGNSAPDKSGLPSDRFSAERTGGSVSTLTIQRTQQEDSAVYLCASSPTGVGNVLTFGAGSRLTVL.

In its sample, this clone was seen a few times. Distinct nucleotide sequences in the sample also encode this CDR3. The CDR3 reads CSVLGQPNTEAFF. The CDR3, as DNA: TGCAGCGTGCTTGGACAGCCGAACACTGAAGCTTTCTTT. The chain is built from TRBV29-1 and TRBJ1-1; D possibly corresponds to TRBD1 (6 bases). The CDR3 extends over 13 amino acids. Trimming shortened V by 6 bases and J by 1 base, and 12 bases separated the two germline ends. Germline CDR1 reads SQVTM; CDR2 reads ANQGSEA.

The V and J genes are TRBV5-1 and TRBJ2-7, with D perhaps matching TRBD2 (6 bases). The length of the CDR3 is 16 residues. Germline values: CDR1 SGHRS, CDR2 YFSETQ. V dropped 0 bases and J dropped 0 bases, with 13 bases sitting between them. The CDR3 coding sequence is TGCGCCAGCAGCTTGGCCCCCGGGGGAAGCTCCTACGAGCAGTACTTC. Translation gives CASSLAPGGSSYEQYF.

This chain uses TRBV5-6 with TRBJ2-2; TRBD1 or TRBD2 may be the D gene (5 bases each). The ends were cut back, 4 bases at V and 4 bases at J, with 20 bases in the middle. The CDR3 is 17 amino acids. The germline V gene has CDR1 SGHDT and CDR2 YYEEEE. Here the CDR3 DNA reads TGTGCCAGCAGCCCCACCCGACTGGGACCTGGCACCGGGGAGCTGTTTTTT. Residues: CASSPTRLGPGTGELFF.